This TCR beta chain appears in the sequencing data of a study of blood T cell repertoires in COVID-19 (TCRdb year 2020). At the level of the whole study: Collaborator samples came from the United States, Italy and Spain and covered acute and convalescent phases of COVID-19. A de-identified subject ID, COVID-19 status, age in years and sex were almost always included in the sample metadata. The repertoires were released in a freely available public database meant as a resource for research on the immune response to SARS-CoV-2. The dataset comprised deeply sampled blood TCRbeta repertoires from subjects exposed to, actively infected with, or recovered from COVID-19. The prospective study material was composed of cDNA or gDNA derived from T cells, B-cell-depleted T cells, or PBMCs. Where HLA class I and class II types were available, the types were taken from metadata supplied by the sample provider, not from assay-based typing. Samples were obtained from the ongoing ImmuneRACE study (first 160 participants) and from about 1,300 subjects provided by 6 global collaborators.

For this clone: Its antigen is currently not known. The record has no base qualities; no much larger clone is one base away.

The immunoSEQ Assay, a bias-controlled multiplex PCR, was used to amplify TCRbeta CDR3 regions from genomic DNA. The paper's processing steps were these. The number of nucleated cells in each sample was estimated by amplification of reference gene primers within the assay. Sequence reads were collapsed and filtered to measure the absolute abundance of every unique TCRbeta CDR3 rearrangement. For each sample, productive Simpson clonality was calculated as the square root of Simpson's diversity index over productive rearrangements. In TCRdb, the immuneACCESS table is reduced to in-frame sequences with V and J assigned. These tables do not hold every clone; where another copy was compared, an unresolved V gene accounts for under half, and the others remain unexplained. V and J calls and clone size are those listed in that table; D and trimming were worked out from the DNA. The sample has around 150,000 clones on record, 82% of them singletons. More than 6% of the sample is taken by the ten largest.

General conclusions and limits of the study: How much clinical and demographic metadata was included differed by source and by participant, and the metadata was provided uncurated.

One collaborating source in Seattle enrolled patients during active infection and followed them longitudinally through the course of disease. Whole blood was collected in K2EDTA tubes by collaborating institutions according to the institutions' own protocols. For TCRbeta analysis, collaborator samples were shipped as frozen whole blood, as isolated PBMCs, or as DNA extracted from either sample type. The source material was peripheral blood. The TCR was taken from a woman aged 40-49 years with COVID-19, enrolled during active disease.

The CDR3 sequence is CASSLGLAGNTGELFF. The DNA sequence is given as TGTGCCAGCAGCCTGGGACTAGCAGGGAACACCGGGGAGCTGTTTTTT. In this chain, TRBV5-4 is recombined with TRBJ2-2; 9 central bases correspond to TRBD2. Sequences SGHNT (CDR1) and YYREEE (CDR2) are obtained from the germline V gene (reference sequence). The cysteine opens and the phenylalanine closes a CDR3 of 16 amino acids. CDR3 DNA is the only sequence kept; it has 48 bases, read in frame from the first base. For this chain, trimming is 4 bases at the V end and 1 base at the J end, and the number of junction bases without a gene match is 5.